Given below is one T cell receptor beta chain in context. What it recognizes is unknown. Time point here: blood at routine non-recurrence follow-up after resection. Extraction of whole RNA from tumor, nontumor lung or frozen PBMC preceded unsorted sequencing. The data were obtained in a study of spatial heterogeneity in lung cancer. TCR cDNA molecules each carried a unique molecular identifier. Using its own MiXCR run on the 5' RACE reads, TCRdb lists one record per CDR3 protein. The table includes more than 75,000 distinct CDR3 sequences, just under 20% detected once. Study-level results: Among blood samples, ubiquitous expanded tumor TCRs appeared more at resection than at follow-up.

Germline loops: CDR1 DFQATT, CDR2 SNEGSKA (reference sequence). J gave up 1 base and V 5 bases, and 7 bases lay outside the gene matches. This CDR3 has 15 amino acids. The chain joins TRBV20-1 to TRBJ2-1; TRBD1 agrees at 8 bases. The sequence was collected from a male donor with early-stage non-small cell lung cancer. The source material was PBMCs, sampled at follow-up. This CDR3 reads CSALIQGVSYNEQFF. For the CDR3, the DNA is TGCAGTGCTCTTATACAGGGGGTATCCTACAATGAGCAGTTCTTC.